The next 19 T cell receptor beta chains were all read from a single sample in a study of beta chain features in type 1 diabetes. The authors reverse transcribed all of the isolated RNA, so sequencing captured expressed TCRB transcripts. Sequenced by immunoSEQ multiplex PCR; TCRdb stores in-frame clones only, minus some. The sample carries fewer than 350,000 clones, about 8.5% recorded once. Sequencing was carried out using central memory CD4+ T cells from blood. All receptors come from a young woman in good health.

The chain carries TRBV7-9 and TRBJ2-5; the match to TRBD2 covers 10 bases. Germline assignment: CDR1 SEHNR and CDR2 FQNEAQ (reference sequence). The CDR3 totals 17 residues. V shed 2 bases and J 5 bases; nucleotides not matched to a gene: 11. The CDR3 spells CASSLWSVAGGSETQYF. The CDR3 DNA is TGTGCCAGCAGCTTATGGTCGGTAGCGGGGGGTTCGGAGACCCAGTACTTC.

The gene calls are TRBV4-3 and TRBJ1-4, with 7 bases lining up with TRBD1. The V gene end was trimmed by 3 bases and the J gene end by 4 bases; junction bases not matched to a gene: 5. This CDR3 spans 15 amino acids. The germline gives CDR1 LGHNA, CDR2 YSLEER. CDR3 residues: CASSHDDRVNEKLFF. In DNA form, the CDR3 reads TGCGCCAGCAGCCACGACGACAGGGTTAATGAAAAACTGTTTTTT.

This clone was found a few times. This chain uses TRBV5-1 with TRBJ2-1; tentatively, D is TRBD1 or TRBD2 (5 bases each). There are 14 residues in the CDR3. Germline V lookup: CDR1 SGHRS, CDR2 YFSETQ. The ends were cut back, 4 bases at V and 6 bases at J, with 14 bases in the middle. The CDR3 DNA follows: TGCGCCAGCAGCCCAAGGTCAGGGAGCAATGAGCAGTTCTTC. This translates into CASSPRSGSNEQFF.

This clone has a handful of counts. The chain carries TRBV7-2 and TRBJ2-7; D not resolved. V lost 3 bases, J lost 4 bases, and 13 bases lay in between. The CDR3 length is 14 residues. Germline CDR1 is SGHTA and CDR2 is FQGNSA. In DNA, the CDR3 is TGTGCCAGCAGCTTGAACAAGGGCCGTTACGAGCAGTACTTC. It codes for CASSLNKGRYEQYF.

The chain carries TRBV9 and TRBJ2-1; 9 positions match TRBD2. The CDR3 totals 14 residues. The germline gives CDR1 SGDLS, CDR2 YYNGEE. Trimming took 4 bases from V and 8 from J; bases not matched to a gene: 7. The CDR3, as DNA: TGTGCCAGCAGCCCTACCGTAGCGGGGGATGAGCAGTTCTTC. Translation gives CASSPTVAGDEQFF.

This clone came up many times. The J gene is TRBJ2-1, the V gene TRBV7-9; maybe TRBD2 (5 bases). Germline V gives CDR1 SEHNR, CDR2 FQNEAQ (reference sequence). Trimming left V 5 bases short and J 16 bases short, with 27 bases between. CDR3 length: 15 amino acids. CDR3 sequence reads: CASSPPSGSGAKAFF. The CDR3 DNA follows: TGTGCCAGCAGCCCGCCTAGTGGGAGCGGTGCCAAAGCTTTCTTC.

This clone showed up many times. The chain joins TRBV23-1 to TRBJ2-3; TRBD1 is a possible D gene (5 bases). TRBV23-1 counts as an open reading frame of uncertain function. The V and J ends lost 4 bases and 1 base respectively, with 15 bases between them. The CDR3 length is 16 residues. CDR3: CASSRRAGKGTDTQYF. CDR3 DNA: TGCGCCAGCAGTCGTCGGGCAGGGAAAGGCACAGATACGCAGTATTTT.

V and J are TRBV30 and TRBJ2-3; D is possibly TRBD1 or TRBD2 (5 bases each). Deletions cut 8 bases from V and 0 bases from J, with 15 bases between. In germline, CDR1 is GTSNPN, CDR2 SVGIG (reference sequence). The CDR3 has 14 residues. CDR3 in DNA: TGTGCCCGGGGCTTCGGCGGGAGCACAGATACGCAGTATTTT. As protein: CARGFGGSTDTQYF.

To note about this clone: One end of the junction does not line up with germline, which may come from a read error. V gene TRBV7-7 combines with J gene TRBJ2-5; TRBD1 might be the D (6 bases). The V gene's germline CDR1 is SSHAT and CDR2 FNYEAQ (reference sequence). The length of the CDR3 is 14 residues. CDR3: CASSLSGQQETQYF. The CDR3 nucleotides are TGTGCTAGCAGCTTATCAGGACAGCAAGAGACCCAGTACTTC.

The rearrangement joins TRBV7-9 to TRBJ2-5; 8 nucleotides align to TRBD2. The CDR3 is 15 amino acids. Germline lookup yields CDR1 SEHNR and CDR2 FQNEAQ (reference sequence). With 0 bases clipped from V and 3 bases from J, the junction kept 3 bases outside the gene matches. CDR3 amino acids: CASSLAAGAEETQYF. The CDR3 region has the DNA TGTGCCAGCAGCTTAGCAGCGGGAGCGGAAGAGACCCAGTACTTC.

This chain joins TRBV6-6 and TRBJ1-5; 11 bases map to TRBD1. With 5 bases clipped from V and 6 bases from J, the junction kept 3 bases outside the gene matches. CDR1 and CDR2 (germline): MNHNY, SVGAGI (reference sequence). The CDR3 consists of 14 residues. CDR3 sequence (DNA): TGTGCCAGCAGTCTCGGGACAGGGGGTCAGCCCCAGCATTTT. Protein: CASSLGTGGQPQHF.

The chain carries TRBV5-6 and TRBJ2-3; 11 bases line up with TRBD2. Germline V lookup: CDR1 SGHDT, CDR2 YYEEEE. This CDR3 has 16 residues. The ends lost 2 bases at V and 1 base at J; junction bases unmatched: 3. The CDR3 DNA sequence: TGTGCCAGCAGCTTCGCGACTAGCGGGGGCACAGATACGCAGTATTTT. Its translation: CASSFATSGGTDTQYF.

This clone has a handful of counts. The gene calls are TRBV10-3 and TRBJ2-7; maybe TRBD1 (5 bases). Between the trimmed V and J ends, which lost 2 bases and 4 bases, there was a span of 6 bases. CDR1 is ENHRY, CDR2 SYGVKD, per germline. There are 12 residues in the CDR3. The CDR3 bases are TGTGCCATCAGTGAGACAGGATACGAGCAGTACGTC. It codes for CAISETGYEQYV.

This clone turned up a few times. The CDR3 is CASSFGSSGNEQFF. CDR3 coding DNA: TGTGCCAGCAGCTTTGGTAGCTCCGGCAATGAGCAGTTCTTC. The genes are TRBV11-3 and TRBJ2-1; D uncertain. Trimming shortened V by 3 bases and J by 6 bases, and 12 bases separated the two germline ends. Looked up from germline, CDR1 is SGHNT and CDR2 is YENEEA. The CDR3 contains 14 residues.

Only a few counts were recorded for this clone. V usage is TRBV4-2 and J usage is TRBJ2-2; a possible D gene is TRBD2 (5 bases). Deletions cut 0 bases from V and 8 bases from J, with 10 bases between. CDR1 LGHNA and CDR2 YNFKEQ come from the germline V gene. The CDR3 spans 14 residues. The CDR3 region is CASSQDMRVGELFF. CDR3 coding DNA: TGTGCCAGCAGCCAAGATATGCGGGTGGGGGAGCTGTTTTTT.

V is TRBV7-9 and J is TRBJ1-4; TRBD1 aligns across 7 bases. The CDR3 is made up of 14 amino acids. The trim removed 5 bases at V and 4 bases at J, leaving 4 bases unmatched. The germline CDR1 and CDR2 sequences are SEHNR and FQNEAQ (reference sequence). The CDR3 protein is CASSPGQYNEKLFF. The CDR3 DNA reads as TGTGCCAGCAGCCCGGGACAGTATAATGAAAAACTGTTTTTT.

The chain is built from TRBV5-1 and TRBJ2-3, with D unclear. This CDR3 has 15 amino acids. CDR1 and CDR2 (germline): SGHRS, YFSETQ. The V end lost 2 bases, the J end lost 0 bases, and 10 bases lay between the germline ends. The CDR3 DNA sequence: TGCGCCAGCAGCTTTTCGGACGTCAGCACAGATACGCAGTATTTT. Protein sequence: CASSFSDVSTDTQYF.

The CDR3 sequence: CASSLALSGALSTDTQYF. The CDR3 region has the DNA TGCGCCAGCAGCCTGGCCCTTAGCGGAGCCCTCAGCACAGATACGCAGTATTTT. The chain combines TRBV5-1 with TRBJ2-3, with D maybe TRBD2 (6 bases). This CDR3 is built from 18 residues. The V end lost 4 bases, the J end lost 0 bases, and 21 bases lay between the germline ends. The germline gives CDR1 SGHRS, CDR2 YFSETQ.

In this sample, this clone turned up a few times. The CDR3 spells CASSTTGTGANVLTF. The CDR3 nucleotides are TGTGCCAGTAGTACCACAGGGACTGGGGCCAACGTCCTGACTTTC. The rearrangement links TRBV19 to TRBJ2-6, with D perhaps matching TRBD1 (6 bases). The length of the CDR3 is 15 residues. V was shortened by 4 bases and J by 2 bases, with 9 bases between the two germline ends. Germline V lookup: CDR1 LNHDA, CDR2 SQIVND (reference sequence).